A single sample is the source of the 9 T cell receptor beta chains below, sequenced in a study of T cells in Graves' hyperthyroidism and ophthalmopathy. Amplification targeted TCR beta CDR3 regions from RNA transcripts. TCR CDR3 regions were first amplified by RT-PCR with HTBI primers. TCRdb reanalysed the multiplex PCR reads using MiXCR and keeps one entry per CDR3 protein. The data show some 700,000 distinct CDR3 sequences, with 17% seen just once and about 14% held by the top ten. The sequenced sample was blood. Every receptor here comes from a man aged 50 to 60 with Graves' hyperthyroidism.

This clonotype was observed at least ten times. The chain carries TRBV10-3 and TRBJ2-7; D uncertain. CDR3 size: 13 residues. In germline, CDR1 is ENHRY, CDR2 SYGVKD. V gave up 3 bases and J gave up 7 bases, with 13 bases separating them. As DNA, the CDR3 is TGTGCCATCAGTGAAGCTGCTGCTAAGGAGCAGTACTTC. It specifies CAISEAAAKEQYF.

This clonotype was seen at least ten times. In nucleotides, the CDR3 is TGTGCCAGCAGTCTCGGGACAGGGGGCCTCAATGAGCAGTTCTTC. Its translation: CASSLGTGGLNEQFF. V is TRBV27 and J is TRBJ2-1, with 12 bases fitting TRBD1. Germline values: CDR1 MNHEY, CDR2 SMNVEV (reference sequence). V was clipped by 5 bases and J by 6 bases; unmatched bases: 5. The CDR3 sequence is 15 residues long.

This clonotype came up many times. DNA of the CDR3: TGTGCCATCAGTGAGCCGGGACAGGGATCAGCTAATGAAAAACTGTTTTTT. Translated: CAISEPGQGSANEKLFF. The rearrangement links TRBV10-3 to TRBJ1-4, with TRBD1 identical over 9 bases. The CDR3 runs to 17 residues. CDR1 and CDR2 (germline): ENHRY, SYGVKD. V was clipped by 2 bases and J by 3 bases; unmatched bases: 7.

The rearrangement joins TRBV20-1 to TRBJ2-4, with D possibly TRBD2 on 6 matching bases. V was trimmed by 6 bases and J by 0 bases, leaving 15 bases between them. There are 15 residues in the CDR3. CDR1 and CDR2 from the germline V gene are DFQATT and SNEGSKA (reference sequence). As DNA, the CDR3 is TGCAGTGCGGCCAGACTAGATCCAGCCAAAAACATTCAGTACTTC. This encodes CSAARLDPAKNIQYF.

This clonotype was detected ten times or more. This rearrangement joins TRBV9 to TRBJ2-7; 7 positions match TRBD2. Germline V gene sequence: CDR1 SGDLS, CDR2 YYNGEE. The V and J ends lost 0 bases and 5 bases, in that order; junction bases with no gene match: 5. This CDR3 comprises 14 residues. CDR3 amino acids: CASSVELARNEQYF. In DNA form, the CDR3 reads TGTGCCAGCAGCGTAGAACTAGCGCGCAACGAGCAGTACTTC.

Ten or more counts support this clonotype. V gene TRBV28 combines with J gene TRBJ2-1, with TRBD2 matching over 13 bases. CDR3 length equals 18 residues. Germline values: CDR1 MDHEN, CDR2 SYDVKM. Trimming cost V 2 bases and J 0 bases; bases outside gene matches: 4. The CDR3 loop is CASSLGGTSGNSYNEQFF. DNA of the CDR3: TGTGCCAGCAGTTTAGGGGGGACTAGCGGGAACTCCTACAATGAGCAGTTCTTC.

This clonotype was detected ten times or more. The rearrangement links TRBV28 to TRBJ1-2; the match to TRBD1 covers 8 bases. Trimming took 6 bases from V and 2 from J; bases not matched to a gene: 5. Per germline, CDR1 MDHEN and CDR2 SYDVKM. This CDR3 has 14 amino acids. The DNA for the CDR3 is TGTGCCAGCAGCCCTCGGACAGGGAACTATGGCTACACCTTC. The encoded protein is CASSPRTGNYGYTF.

Many counts were recorded for this clonotype. The chain joins TRBV28 to TRBJ2-5; no firm D call. Germline-derived CDR1 and CDR2 are MDHEN and SYDVKM. With 4 bases removed from V and 1 base from J, the gap between germline ends came to 13 bases. This CDR3 region has 15 residues. The CDR3 region is CASSSDKALQETQYF. Here the CDR3 DNA reads TGTGCCAGCAGTTCAGACAAGGCCCTCCAAGAGACCCAGTACTTC.

Remarks on this clonotype: A read error is possible here, since a much larger clone lies one base away. This chain connects TRBV30 to TRBJ1-4; 7 positions match TRBD1. In germline, CDR1 is GTSNPN, CDR2 SVGIG (reference sequence). The CDR3 covers 13 residues. CDR3 sequence reads: CDWRTGVSEKLFF. Here the CDR3 DNA reads TGTGACTGGAGAACAGGGGTATCGGAAAAACTGTTTTTT.